This TCR beta chain was sequenced during a study of blood T cells in healthy people across ages. Findings and caveats of the study: PBMC samples, being unsorted, prevented any conclusive comparison of naive and antigen-experienced cells. Aged donors had fewer naive CD4+ cells and lower diversity than long-lived donors.

Alongside a J-beta primer mix, a sample-barcoded 5' primer served in a second PCR lasting roughly 6 to 12 cycles. MiXCR, applied by TCRdb to the 5' RACE reads, yields one record per CDR3 protein. Here the sample spans around 1.1 million distinct CDR3 sequences, around two fifths being singletons. Concerning this clonotype itself: Antigen specificity is unknown.

Sequenced sample: blood. This TCR derives from a man younger than 30 in good health.

The CDR3 is CASSLDAGPGPEAFF. The CDR3, as DNA: TGCGCCAGCAGCTTGGACGCAGGACCCGGGCCTGAAGCTTTCTTT. The chain links TRBV5-1 to TRBJ1-1; D not resolved. V dropped 0 bases and J dropped 6 bases, with 15 bases sitting between them. The CDR3 length is 15 residues. CDR1 SGHRS and CDR2 YFSETQ come from the germline V gene.